This T cell receptor beta chain was sequenced in a study of long-term antiretroviral therapy in people with HIV. In the case of this clone: Its antigen is unidentified.

Per donor, at least one pre-ART and at least two post-ART PBMC samples were obtained. There are 15 residues in the CDR3. The germline V gene encodes CDR1 SEHNR and CDR2 FQNEAQ (reference sequence). Losses at the gene ends were 5 bases for V and 2 bases for J; bases not matched to a gene: 8. The run of the v3.0 immunoSEQ assay was at survey level. Assay used: immunoSEQ multiplex PCR; TCRdb lists only in-frame clones, some missing. Here the sample spans roughly 18,000 clones, 80% being singletons. General study findings and limits: Pre-ART expanded clones dominated the repertoire at every time point. Against controls, HIV repertoires showed narrower ranges of CDR3 length.

The genes are TRBV7-9 and TRBJ1-2; 7 bases fit TRBD1. This receptor was identified in a woman in her thirties with HIV. The material sequenced was unsorted PBMCs, taken 2.9 years after starting antiretroviral therapy. CDR3 bases: TGTGCCAGCAGCCACGGACAGGTGGCAAACTATGGCTACACCTTC. This translates into CASSHGQVANYGYTF.